These T cell receptor beta chains were read from a single sample in a study of post-analysis software for immune sequencing data. One entry per CDR3 protein results from TCRdb running MiXCR on the PCR reads. Of roughly 800,000 distinct CDR3 sequences listed, 30% are singletons. Specimen: blood. These receptors all come from a girl aged 5-17 years with multiple sclerosis. Both conserved end residues are part of each CDR3. A D gene is named only where the DNA matches it firmly. Clone size, where shown, is once, few, many, or a class for clones that have expanded.

V gene	clone size	D gene	J gene	CDR3 DNA	CDR3 protein
TRBV5-1	.	TRBD1	TRBJ2-7	TGCGCCAGCAGCTTGGCCAGGGACAGGCCCTACGAGCAGTACTTC	CASSLARDRPYEQYF
TRBV5-1	few	.	TRBJ2-7	TGCGCCAGCAGCTTTGGGATGGACAGAAACTACGAGCAGTACTTC	CASSFGMDRNYEQYF
TRBV20-1	.	.	TRBJ1-4	TGCAGTGCTGGAGGGGGGACACGGAATGAAAAACTGTTTTTT	CSAGGGTRNEKLFF
TRBV2	.	.	TRBJ2-2	TGTGCCAGCAGTGTGAGGGGCAGGGCTAACACCGGGGAGCTGTTTTTT	CASSVRGRANTGELFF
TRBV4-3	.	.	TRBJ2-3	TGCGCCAGCAGCATCGGGGGTAGCACAGATACGCAGTATTTT	CASSIGGSTDTQYF
TRBV11-3	.	.	TRBJ2-1	TGCGCCCGCAGCTTCGGGGGAGCGGCGGGAAAGAGGGATGAGCAGTTCTTC	CARSFGGAAGKRDEQFF
TRBV28	.	.	TRBJ2-3	TGTGCCACCACCCGGGTATTCGCTAGCACAGATACGCAGTATTTT	CATTRVFASTDTQYF
TRBV7-9	few	.	TRBJ1-6	TGTGCCAGCAGCTTACTATCAGCGGATAATTCACCCCTCCACTTT	CASSLLSADNSPLHF
TRBV7-2	.	TRBD1	TRBJ2-3	TGTGCCAGCAGCTATGACAGGGGTACGCAGTATTTT	CASSYDRGTQYF
TRBV6-1	.	TRBD1	TRBJ1-6	TGTGCCAGCAGCGAACAGGGGACCTATAATTCACCCCTCCACTTT	CASSEQGTYNSPLHF
TRBV7-2	.	.	TRBJ1-6	TGTGCCAGCAGCGGCCTCGGGGGGCAGGAGTCGGTTTCACCCCTCCACTTT	CASSGLGGQESVSPLHF
TRBV20-1	.	TRBD1	TRBJ2-3	TGCAGTGCCCCCCCCAGGGGGCAAGATACGCAGTATTTT	CSAPPRGQDTQYF
TRBV5-1	few	TRBD1	TRBJ2-7	TGCGCCAGCAGCCCCAGACAGGGTTTCTCCTACGAGCAGTACTTC	CASSPRQGFSYEQYF
TRBV28	.	TRBD1	TRBJ1-6	TGTGCCAGCAGGGGCGACAGGGGCCCTTCACCCCTCCACTTT	CASRGDRGPSPLHF
TRBV27	few	.	TRBJ2-1	TGTGCCAGCAGTTCAAGGAGGAGCAATGAGCAGTTCTTC	CASSSRRSNEQFF
TRBV7-2	many	TRBD2	TRBJ2-1	TGTGCCAGCAAGAACGCCGGGACTAGCGTCGATGAGCAGTTCTTC	CASKNAGTSVDEQFF
TRBV18	few	.	TRBJ2-3	TGTGCCAGCTCACGAGACACCACAGATACGCAGTATTTT	CASSRDTTDTQYF
TRBV11-2	.	TRBD2	TRBJ2-5	TGTGCCAGCAGCTTGGGGGACTACAATGGGGAGACCCAGTACTTC	CASSLGDYNGETQYF
TRBV20-1	.	.	TRBJ1-4	TGCAGTGTGCTTAGGGAACAACCAAACGTAGAAAAACTGTTTTTT	CSVLREQPNVEKLFF
TRBV15	.	TRBD1	TRBJ2-7	TGTGCCACCAACAAACGAAAGACCGGGACAGGGGGCTGGAGCGAGCAGTACTTC	CATNKRKTGTGGWSEQYF
TRBV12-3/TRBV12-4	.	TRBD1	TRBJ1-1	TGTGCCAGCAGTGCCTGGGACAGCGGAATTTTCTCGAACACTGAAGCTTTCTTT	CASSAWDSGIFSNTEAFF
TRBV12-3/TRBV12-4	few	TRBD2	TRBJ2-3	TGTGCCAGCAGGACTAGCGGGGGGACAGATGCGCAGTATTTT	CASRTSGGTDAQYF
TRBV29-1	.	.	TRBJ2-7	TGCAGCGGTAACAGGGCGTCCTACAATGAGCAGTACTTC	CSGNRASYNEQYF
TRBV5-6	.	.	TRBJ1-6	TGTGCCAGCAGCTTGAAGAGTTCACCCCTCCACTTT	CASSLKSSPLHF
TRBV29-1	.	.	TRBJ2-5	TGCAGCGTTGAAGACCGGGGGGCCCGAAGTGAGACCCAGTACTTC	CSVEDRGARSETQYF
TRBV2	many	TRBD1	TRBJ2-3	TGTGCCAGCAGGGGACAGGGTACAGATACGCAGTATTTT	CASRGQGTDTQYF
TRBV10-3	.	.	TRBJ2-7	TGTGCCACCACCGGGACGGATACCTACGAGCAGTACTTC	CATTGTDTYEQYF
TRBV7-6	.	.	TRBJ1-4	TGTGCCAGCAGCCTCTCCGGGGGCGAGGAAAAACTGTTTTTT	CASSLSGGEEKLFF
TRBV20-1	.	.	TRBJ1-5	TGCAGTGCTAATTCCAGGTGGGGAACCAATCAGCCCCAGCATTTT	CSANSRWGTNQPQHF
TRBV4-1	.	.	TRBJ1-1	TGCGCCAGCAGCCCTAAGATGGGAATTGCCGGAGCTTTCTTT	CASSPKMGIAGAFF
TRBV20-1	.	.	TRBJ1-2	TGCAGTGCCCCTAGTCCAGCCAACTATGGCTACACCTTC	CSAPSPANYGYTF
TRBV7-2	once	.	TRBJ1-2	TGTGCCAGCAGCTTAGGCGGGAGCTCGTCTAACTATGGCTTCACCTTC	CASSLGGSSSNYGFTF
TRBV5-1	.	.	TRBJ2-3	TGCGCCAGCAGCTTGGTTAAGGGTGATACGCAGTATTTT	CASSLVKGDTQYF
TRBV29-1	few	.	TRBJ2-5	TGCAGCGCCTGGGATCAAGAGACCCAGTACTTC	CSAWDQETQYF
TRBV29-1	few	.	TRBJ1-1	TGCAGCGTGGGGGGACGGACGAACACTGAAGCTTTCTTT	CSVGGRTNTEAFF
TRBV29-1	.	TRBD1	TRBJ2-5	TGCAGCGCTGGCGGACAGGGGGCTAGGGAGACCCAGTACTTC	CSAGGQGARETQYF
TRBV20-1	.	TRBD1	TRBJ2-3	TGCAGTGCTGGGGGGGGGACAGGGGCTAGTACAGATACGCAGTATTTT	CSAGGGTGASTDTQYF
TRBV6-4	many	.	TRBJ2-1	TGTGCCAGCAGTGATGGCGGATACAATGAGCAGTTCTTC	CASSDGGYNEQFF
TRBV28	.	.	TRBJ2-7	TGTGCCAGCAGTAGCAGGGGACTCCTATACGAGCAGTACTTC	CASSSRGLLYEQYF
TRBV20-1	.	.	TRBJ2-5	TGCAGTGCTAGAACAGGAGTGGTGGAGACCCAGTACTTC	CSARTGVVETQYF
TRBV10-3	.	.	TRBJ2-1	TGTGCCATCAGCCCGCCGGGTAGCTCCTACAATGAGCAGTTCTTC	CAISPPGSSYNEQFF
TRBV5-1	.	TRBD2	TRBJ2-1	TGCGCCAGCAGGCGGACTAGCGGGAATGAGAATGAGCAGTTCTTC	CASRRTSGNENEQFF
TRBV3-1	few	.	TRBJ2-5	TGTGCCAGCAGCCATTTGGCAGGGGAGGACCAAGAGACCCAGTACTTC	CASSHLAGEDQETQYF